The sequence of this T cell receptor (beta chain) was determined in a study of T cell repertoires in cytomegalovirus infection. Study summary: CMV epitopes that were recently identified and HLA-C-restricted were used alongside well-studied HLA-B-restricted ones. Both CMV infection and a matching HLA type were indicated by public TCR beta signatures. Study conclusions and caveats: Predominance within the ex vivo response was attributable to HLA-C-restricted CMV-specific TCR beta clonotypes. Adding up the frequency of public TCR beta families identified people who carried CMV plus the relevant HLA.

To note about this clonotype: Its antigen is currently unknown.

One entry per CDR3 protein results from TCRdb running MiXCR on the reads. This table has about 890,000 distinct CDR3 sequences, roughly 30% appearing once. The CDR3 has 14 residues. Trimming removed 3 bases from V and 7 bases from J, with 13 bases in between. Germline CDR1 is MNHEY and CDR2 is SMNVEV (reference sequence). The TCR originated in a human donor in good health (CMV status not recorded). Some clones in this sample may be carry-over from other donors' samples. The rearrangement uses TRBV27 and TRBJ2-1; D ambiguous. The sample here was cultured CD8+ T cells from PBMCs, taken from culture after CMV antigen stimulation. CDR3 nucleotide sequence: TGTGCCAGCAGTTTGAGCACAGCCTCTAATGAGCAGTTCTTC. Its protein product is CASSLSTASNEQFF.